This TCR beta chain was recorded in a study of blood T cell repertoires in COVID-19. The ends were cut back, 5 bases at V and 6 bases at J, with 8 bases in the middle. The germline CDR1 and CDR2 sequences are MGHRA and YSYEKL. The CDR3 runs 12 residues. Here immunoSEQ multiplex PCR was the method, and the copy in TCRdb shows in-frame clones only, minus some. The sample records under 250,000 clones, around 89% being singletons. This sequence was found in a man aged 25-45 years with COVID-19, enrolled during active disease. The sample consisted of peripheral blood. The rearrangement uses TRBV4-1 and TRBJ2-1; D is unresolved. The CDR3: CASSGRSNEQFF. DNA of the CDR3: TGCGCCAGCAGCGGTAGAAGCAATGAGCAGTTCTTC.